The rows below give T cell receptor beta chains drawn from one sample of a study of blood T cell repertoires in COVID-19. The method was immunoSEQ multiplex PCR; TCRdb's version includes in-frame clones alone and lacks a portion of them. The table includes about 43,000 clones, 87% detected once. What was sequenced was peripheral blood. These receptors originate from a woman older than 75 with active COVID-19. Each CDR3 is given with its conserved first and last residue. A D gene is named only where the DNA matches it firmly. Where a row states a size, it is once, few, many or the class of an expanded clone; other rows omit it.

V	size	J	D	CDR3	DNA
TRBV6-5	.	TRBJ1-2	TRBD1	CASRTTGDNYGYTF	TGTGCCAGCAGGACTACAGGGGACAACTATGGCTACACCTTC
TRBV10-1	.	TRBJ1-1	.	CASSESRDTTEAFF	TGCGCCAGCAGTGAGTCACGGGATACCACTGAAGCTTTCTTT
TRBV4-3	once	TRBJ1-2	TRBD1	CASSHRDRAYGYTF	TGCGCCAGCAGCCACAGAGACAGGGCATATGGCTACACCTTC
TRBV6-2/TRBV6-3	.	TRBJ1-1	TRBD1	CASSYKRQGTEAFF	TGTGCCAGCAGTTATAAGAGACAGGGCACTGAAGCTTTCTTT
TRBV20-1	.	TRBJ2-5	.	CSASGQIEETQYF	TGCAGTGCCAGTGGACAGATAGAAGAGACCCAGTACTTC
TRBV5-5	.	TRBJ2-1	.	CASSLGPGERNEQFF	TGTGCCAGCAGCTTGGGTCCGGGGGAGCGTAATGAGCAGTTCTTC
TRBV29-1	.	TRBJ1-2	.	CSAERGMGFDGYTF	TGCAGCGCTGAAAGGGGCATGGGTTTCGATGGCTACACCTTC
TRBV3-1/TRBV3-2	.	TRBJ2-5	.	CASSPERGRETQYF	TGTGCCAGCAGCCCCGAACGGGGAAGAGAGACCCAGTACTTC
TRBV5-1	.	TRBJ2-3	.	CASSLTTRLTDTQYF	TGCGCCAGCAGCTTGACTACCCGACTCACAGATACGCAGTATTTT
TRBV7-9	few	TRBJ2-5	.	CASSSIRTVQETQYF	TGTGCCAGCAGCTCAATTCGGACAGTCCAAGAGACCCAGTACTTC